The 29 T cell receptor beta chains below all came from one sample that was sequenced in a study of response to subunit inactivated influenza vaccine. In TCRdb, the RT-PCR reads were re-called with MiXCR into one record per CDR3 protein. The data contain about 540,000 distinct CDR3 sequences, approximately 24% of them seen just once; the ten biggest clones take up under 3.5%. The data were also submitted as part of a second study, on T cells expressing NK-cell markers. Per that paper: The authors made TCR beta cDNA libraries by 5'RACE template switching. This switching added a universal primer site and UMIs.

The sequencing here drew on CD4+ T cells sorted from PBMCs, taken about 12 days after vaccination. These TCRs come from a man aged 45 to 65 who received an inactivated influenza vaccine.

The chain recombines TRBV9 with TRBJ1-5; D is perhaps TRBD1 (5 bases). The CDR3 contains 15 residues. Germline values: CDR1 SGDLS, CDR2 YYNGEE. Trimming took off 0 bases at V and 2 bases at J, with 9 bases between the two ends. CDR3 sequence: CASSVGGDGNQPQHF. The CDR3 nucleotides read TGTGCCAGCAGCGTAGGCGGGGACGGCAATCAGCCCCAGCATTTT. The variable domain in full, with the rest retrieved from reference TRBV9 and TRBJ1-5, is DSGVTQTPKHLITATGQRVTLRCSPRSGDLSVYWYQQSLDQGLQFLIQYYNGEERAKGNILERFSAQQFPDLHSELNLSSLELGDSALYFCASSVGGDGNQPQHFGDGTRLSIL.

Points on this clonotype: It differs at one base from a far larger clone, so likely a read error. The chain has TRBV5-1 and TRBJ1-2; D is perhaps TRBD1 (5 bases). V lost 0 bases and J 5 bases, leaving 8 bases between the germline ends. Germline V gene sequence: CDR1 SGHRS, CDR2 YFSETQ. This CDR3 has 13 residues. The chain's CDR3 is CASSLGQKYGYTF. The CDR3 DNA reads TGCGCCAGCAGCTTGGGACAGAAGTATGGCTACACCTTC.

The DNA of the CDR3 is TGCACCATAACACTAGCGGGAGGATACAATGAGCAGTTCTTC. Its protein product is CTITLAGGYNEQFF. The chain uses TRBV29-1 and TRBJ2-1, with 12 bases aligning to TRBD2. The CDR3 is 14 amino acids. Germline assignment: CDR1 SQVTM and CDR2 ANQGSEA.

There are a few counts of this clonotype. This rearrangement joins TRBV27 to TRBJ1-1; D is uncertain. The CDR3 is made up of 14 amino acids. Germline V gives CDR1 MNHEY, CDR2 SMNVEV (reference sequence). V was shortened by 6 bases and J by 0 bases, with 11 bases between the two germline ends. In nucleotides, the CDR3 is TGTGCCAGCAGCCCTTTATCTATGAACACTGAAGCTTTCTTT. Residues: CASSPLSMNTEAFF.

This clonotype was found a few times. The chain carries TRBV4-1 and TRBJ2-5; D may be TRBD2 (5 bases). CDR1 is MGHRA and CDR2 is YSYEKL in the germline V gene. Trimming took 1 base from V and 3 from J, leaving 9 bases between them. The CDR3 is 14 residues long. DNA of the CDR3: TGCGCCAGCAGCCAAGGACTATCCAAAGAGACCCAGTACTTC. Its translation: CASSQGLSKETQYF.

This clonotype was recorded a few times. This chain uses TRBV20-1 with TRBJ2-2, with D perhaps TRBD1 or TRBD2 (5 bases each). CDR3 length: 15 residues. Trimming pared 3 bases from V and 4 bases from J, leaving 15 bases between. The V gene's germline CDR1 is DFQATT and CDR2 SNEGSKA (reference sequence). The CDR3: CSARDRGLGTGELFF. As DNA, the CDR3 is TGCAGTGCTAGGGATCGGGGCCTAGGCACCGGGGAGCTGTTTTTT.

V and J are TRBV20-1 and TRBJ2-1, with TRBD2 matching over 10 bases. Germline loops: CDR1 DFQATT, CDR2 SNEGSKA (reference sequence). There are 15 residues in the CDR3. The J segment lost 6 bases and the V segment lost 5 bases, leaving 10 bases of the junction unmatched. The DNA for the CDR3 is TGCAGTGCTGCCCCCGTGGGACTAGCGAGCAATGAGCAGTTCTTC. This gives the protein CSAAPVGLASNEQFF.

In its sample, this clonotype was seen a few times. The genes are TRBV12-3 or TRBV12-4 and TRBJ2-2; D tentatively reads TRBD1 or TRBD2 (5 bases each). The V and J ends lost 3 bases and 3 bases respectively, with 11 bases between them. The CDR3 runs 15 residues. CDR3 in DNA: TGTGCCAGCAGTTTGTTTAGGGGAGACACCGGGGAGCTGTTTTTT. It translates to CASSLFRGDTGELFF.

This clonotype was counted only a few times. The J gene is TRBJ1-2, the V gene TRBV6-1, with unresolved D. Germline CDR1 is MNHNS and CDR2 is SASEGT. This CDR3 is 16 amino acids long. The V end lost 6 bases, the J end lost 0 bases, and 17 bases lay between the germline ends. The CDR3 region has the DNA TGTGCCAGCAGCCAAGGACGGTTCCTAGCTAACTATGGCTACACCTTC. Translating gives CASSQGRFLANYGYTF.

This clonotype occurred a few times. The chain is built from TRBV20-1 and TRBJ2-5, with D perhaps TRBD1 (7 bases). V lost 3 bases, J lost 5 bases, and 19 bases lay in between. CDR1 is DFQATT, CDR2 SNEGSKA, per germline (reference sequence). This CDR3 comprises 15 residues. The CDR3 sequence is CSASEARGVGETQYF. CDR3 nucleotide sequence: TGCAGTGCTAGTGAAGCCAGGGGGGTCGGGGAGACCCAGTACTTC.

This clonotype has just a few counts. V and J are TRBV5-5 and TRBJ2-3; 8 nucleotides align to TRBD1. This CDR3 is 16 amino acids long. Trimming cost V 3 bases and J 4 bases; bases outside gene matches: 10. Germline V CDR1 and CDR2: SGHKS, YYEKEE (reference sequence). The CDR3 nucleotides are TGTGCCAGCAGCTCCGGGACAGGTATAGGGGCAGATACGCAGTATTTT. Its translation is CASSSGTGIGADTQYF.

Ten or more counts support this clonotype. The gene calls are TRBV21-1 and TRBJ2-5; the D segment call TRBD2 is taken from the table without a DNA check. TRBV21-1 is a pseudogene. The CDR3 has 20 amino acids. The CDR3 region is CASSPPPGASGGRLKETQYF. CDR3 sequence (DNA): TGTGCCAGCAGCCCCCCCCCTGGGGCTAGCGGGGGACGACTGAAAGAGACCCAGTACTTC.

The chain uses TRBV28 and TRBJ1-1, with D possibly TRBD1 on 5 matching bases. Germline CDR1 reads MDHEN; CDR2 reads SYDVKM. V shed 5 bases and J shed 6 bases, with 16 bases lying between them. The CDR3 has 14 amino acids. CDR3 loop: CASSRIHGGPEAFF. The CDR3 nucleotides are TGTGCCAGCAGTAGGATACATGGGGGACCTGAAGCTTTCTTT.

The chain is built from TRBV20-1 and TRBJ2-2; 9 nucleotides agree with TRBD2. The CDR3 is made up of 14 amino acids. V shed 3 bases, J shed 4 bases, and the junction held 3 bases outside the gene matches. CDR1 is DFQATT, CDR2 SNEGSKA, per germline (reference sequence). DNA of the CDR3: TGCAGTGCTAGGCGGGGGGGCGGCACCGGGGAGCTGTTTTTT. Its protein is CSARRGGGTGELFF.

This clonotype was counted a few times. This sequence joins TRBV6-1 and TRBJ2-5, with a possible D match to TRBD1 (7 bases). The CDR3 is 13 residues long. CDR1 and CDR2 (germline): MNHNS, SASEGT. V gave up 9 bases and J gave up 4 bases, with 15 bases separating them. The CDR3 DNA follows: TGTGCCAGTCGATACAGGGGAGGAGAGACCCAGTACTTC. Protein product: CASRYRGGETQYF.

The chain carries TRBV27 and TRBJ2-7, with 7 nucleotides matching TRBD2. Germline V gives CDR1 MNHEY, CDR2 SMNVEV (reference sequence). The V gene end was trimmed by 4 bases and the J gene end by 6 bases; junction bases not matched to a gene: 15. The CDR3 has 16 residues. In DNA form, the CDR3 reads TGTGCCAGCAGTTCCGGCCGCCGGGACTACGCTCGCGAGCAGTACTTC. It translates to CASSSGRRDYAREQYF.

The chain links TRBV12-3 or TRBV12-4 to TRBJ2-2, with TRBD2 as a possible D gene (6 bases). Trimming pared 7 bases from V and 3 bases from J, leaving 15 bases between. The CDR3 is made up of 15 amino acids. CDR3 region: CASKTGTFDTGELFF. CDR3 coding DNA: TGTGCCAGCAAAACCGGGACTTTCGACACCGGGGAGCTGTTTTTT.

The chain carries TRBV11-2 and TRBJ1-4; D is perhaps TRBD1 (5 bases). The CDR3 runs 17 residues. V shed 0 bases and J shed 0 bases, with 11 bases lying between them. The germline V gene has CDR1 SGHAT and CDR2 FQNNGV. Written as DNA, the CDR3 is TGTGCCAGCAGCTTAGATCGGGGGACTGCAACTAATGAAAAACTGTTTTTT. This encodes CASSLDRGTATNEKLFF.

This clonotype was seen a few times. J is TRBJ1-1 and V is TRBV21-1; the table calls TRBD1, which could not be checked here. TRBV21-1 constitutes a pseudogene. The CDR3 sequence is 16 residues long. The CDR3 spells CASSNFWGCRNTEAFF. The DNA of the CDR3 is TGTGCCAGCAGCAATTTTTGGGGCTGTAGGAACACTGAAGCTTTCTTT.

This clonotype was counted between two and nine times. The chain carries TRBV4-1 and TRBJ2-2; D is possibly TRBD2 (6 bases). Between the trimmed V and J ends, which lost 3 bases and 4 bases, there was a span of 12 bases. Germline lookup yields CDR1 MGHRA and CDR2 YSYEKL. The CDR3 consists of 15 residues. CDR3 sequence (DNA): TGCGCCAGCAGCCAGTTGGGACTTCCCACCGGGGAGCTGTTTTTT. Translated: CASSQLGLPTGELFF.

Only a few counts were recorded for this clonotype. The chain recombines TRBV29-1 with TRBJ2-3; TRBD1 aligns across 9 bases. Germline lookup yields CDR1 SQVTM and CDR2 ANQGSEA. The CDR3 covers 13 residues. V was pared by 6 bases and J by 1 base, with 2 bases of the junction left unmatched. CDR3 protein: CSVDRGGTDTQYF. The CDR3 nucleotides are TGCAGCGTGGACAGGGGAGGCACAGATACGCAGTATTTT.

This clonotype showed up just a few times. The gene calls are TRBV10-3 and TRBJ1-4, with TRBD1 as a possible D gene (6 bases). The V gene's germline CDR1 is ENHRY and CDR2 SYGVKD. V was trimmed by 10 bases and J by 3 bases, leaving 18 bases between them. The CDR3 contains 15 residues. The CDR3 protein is CATRNSGAANEKLFF. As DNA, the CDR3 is TGTGCCACACGTAATTCGGGGGCGGCTAATGAAAAACTGTTTTTT.

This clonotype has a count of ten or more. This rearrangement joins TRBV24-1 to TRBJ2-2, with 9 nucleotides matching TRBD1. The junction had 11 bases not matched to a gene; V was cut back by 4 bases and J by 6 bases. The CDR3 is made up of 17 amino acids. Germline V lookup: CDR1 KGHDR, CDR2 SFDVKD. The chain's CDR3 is CATSDYPGQGYSGELFF. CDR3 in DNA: TGTGCCACCAGTGACTATCCGGGACAGGGTTATTCCGGGGAGCTGTTTTTT.

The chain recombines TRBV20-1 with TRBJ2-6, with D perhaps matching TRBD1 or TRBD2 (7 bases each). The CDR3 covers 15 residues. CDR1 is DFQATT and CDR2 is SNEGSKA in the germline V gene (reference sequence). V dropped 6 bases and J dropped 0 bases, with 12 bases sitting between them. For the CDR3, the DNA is TGCAGTGCCAGGGGGGGATACTCTGGGGCCAACGTCCTGACTTTC. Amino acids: CSARGGYSGANVLTF.

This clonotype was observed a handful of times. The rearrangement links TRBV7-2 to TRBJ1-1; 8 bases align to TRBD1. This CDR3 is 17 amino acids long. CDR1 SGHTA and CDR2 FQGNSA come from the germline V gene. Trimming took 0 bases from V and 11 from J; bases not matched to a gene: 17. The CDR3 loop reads CASSLAPIRQGAREAFF. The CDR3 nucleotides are TGTGCCAGCAGCTTAGCGCCAATTAGGCAGGGGGCGCGAGAGGCTTTCTTT.

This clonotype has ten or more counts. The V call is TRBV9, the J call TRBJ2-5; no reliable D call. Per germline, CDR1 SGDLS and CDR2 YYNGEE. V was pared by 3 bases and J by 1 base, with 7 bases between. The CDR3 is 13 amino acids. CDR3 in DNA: TGTGCCAGCAGCGGCGGAGTCCAAGAGACCCAGTACTTC. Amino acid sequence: CASSGGVQETQYF.

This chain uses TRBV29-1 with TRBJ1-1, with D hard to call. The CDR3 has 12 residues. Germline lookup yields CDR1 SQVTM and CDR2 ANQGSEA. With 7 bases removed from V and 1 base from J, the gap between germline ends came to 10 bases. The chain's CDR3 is CSARWGNTEAFF. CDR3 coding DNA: TGCAGCGCCCGGTGGGGGAACACTGAAGCTTTCTTT.

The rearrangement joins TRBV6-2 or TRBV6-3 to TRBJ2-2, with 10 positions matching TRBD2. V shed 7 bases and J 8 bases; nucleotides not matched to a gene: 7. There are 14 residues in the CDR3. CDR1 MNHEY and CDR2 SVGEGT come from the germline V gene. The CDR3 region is CASNPGLATGELFF. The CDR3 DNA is TGTGCCAGCAACCCGGGACTAGCGACAGGGGAGCTGTTTTTT.

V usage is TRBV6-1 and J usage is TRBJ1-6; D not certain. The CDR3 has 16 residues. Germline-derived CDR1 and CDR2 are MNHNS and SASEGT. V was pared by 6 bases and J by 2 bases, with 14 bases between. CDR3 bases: TGTGCCAGCAGCCCCGTTTACAGTACCTATAATTCACCCCTCCACTTT. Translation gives CASSPVYSTYNSPLHF.